Listed below are T cell receptor beta chains from one sample, sequenced in a study of shared clonotypes between healthy human individuals. Libraries were prepared by immunoSEQ multiplex PCR; TCRdb keeps only in-frame clonotypes and omits some of them. The sample has over 850,000 clones; about 80% are singletons. The sequencing sample was made of memory CD4+ T cells from PBMCs. These receptors were obtained from a man aged 18 to 30 in good health. Some clones in this sample may be carry-over from other donors' samples. Both conserved end residues are part of each CDR3. The D gene is left open where the match is weak. Clone size, where shown, is once, few, many, or a class for clones that have expanded.

D gene	J gene	V gene	clone size	CDR3 protein	CDR3 DNA
-	TRBJ2-7	TRBV30	-	CAWSVQGYEQYF	TGTGCCTGGAGTGTACAGGGCTACGAGCAGTACTTC
-	TRBJ1-1	TRBV7-3	-	CASSTKGNTEAFF	TGTGCCAGCAGCACCAAGGGGAACACTGAAGCTTTCTTT
-	TRBJ1-1	TRBV7-3	-	CASSLGDARNTEAFF	TGTGCCAGCAGCTTAGGGGATGCGAGGAACACTGAAGCTTTCTTT
TRBD2	TRBJ2-3	TRBV18	-	CASSPSWTSARRDTQYF	TGTGCCAGCTCACCGTCCTGGACTAGCGCCCGTAGAGATACGCAGTATTTT
TRBD1	TRBJ2-1	TRBV18	-	CASSPGRTGEYNEQFF	TGTGCCAGCTCCCCTGGTCGGACAGGGGAATACAATGAGCAGTTCTTC
TRBD2	TRBJ2-1	TRBV19	-	CASSIFGGGSYNEQFF	TGTGCCAGTAGTATATTTGGCGGCGGGAGCTACAATGAGCAGTTCTTC
-	TRBJ1-1	TRBV28	-	CASRFTGITEAFF	TGTGCCAGCAGGTTTACAGGGATCACTGAAGCTTTCTTT
TRBD1	TRBJ1-2	TRBV7-2	-	CASSPSRGHYGYTF	TGTGCCAGCAGTCCAAGCAGGGGGCACTATGGCTACACCTTC
TRBD1	TRBJ1-6	TRBV28	-	CASSRTGVRNSPLHF	TGTGCCAGCAGCCGCACAGGGGTCCGCAATTCACCCCTCCACTTT
TRBD2	TRBJ2-7	TRBV9	-	CASSVGPSSGLLYEQYF	TGTGCCAGCAGCGTAGGGCCCTCTAGCGGTCTCCTCTACGAGCAGTACTTC
TRBD2	TRBJ2-1	TRBV7-3	once	CASSLSSGVTYNEQFF	TGTGCCAGCAGCTTATCTAGCGGGGTAACCTACAATGAGCAGTTCTTC
-	TRBJ2-7	TRBV7-2	few	CASSLHRTYEQYF	TGTGCCAGCAGCTTACACAGAACCTACGAGCAGTACTTC
-	TRBJ1-2	TRBV5-1	-	CASSFAGTSYGYTF	TGCGCCAGCAGCTTTGCCGGGACTTCCTATGGCTACACCTTC
-	TRBJ1-1	TRBV19	few	CASIQRRESTEAFF	TGTGCCAGTATCCAGAGGAGGGAGAGCACTGAAGCTTTCTTT
TRBD1	TRBJ1-1	TRBV6-5	-	CASSYQATGGTEAFF	TGTGCCAGCAGTTATCAAGCAACAGGGGGGACTGAAGCTTTCTTT
-	TRBJ2-4	TRBV7-9	-	CASSLGQGIDIQYF	TGTGCCAGCAGCTTAGGCCAGGGCATAGACATTCAGTACTTC
TRBD1	TRBJ2-1	TRBV11-3	-	CASSMGQGALNEQFF	TGTGCCAGCAGCATGGGACAGGGGGCCCTCAATGAGCAGTTCTTC
TRBD2	TRBJ2-2	TRBV7-9	-	CASSLAGGGTGELFF	TGTGCCAGCAGCTTAGCGGGCGGGGGCACCGGGGAGCTGTTTTTT
TRBD2	TRBJ2-3	TRBV5-1	-	CASSWSSGDTDTQYF	TGCGCCAGCAGCTGGTCTAGCGGAGACACAGATACGCAGTATTTT
TRBD1	TRBJ1-4	TRBV4-2	once	CASSRNPPTGEGEKLFF	TGTGCCAGCAGCCGCAACCCCCCAACAGGGGAAGGAGAAAAACTGTTTTTT
TRBD1	TRBJ1-5	TRBV6-6	-	CASSPRQGGQPQHF	TGTGCCAGCAGTCCTCGACAGGGAGGTCAGCCCCAGCATTTT
-	TRBJ2-1	TRBV5-4	once	CASSLGFEVSNEQFF	TGTGCCAGCAGCTTGGGATTCGAGGTCAGCAATGAGCAGTTCTTC
-	TRBJ2-7	TRBV6-5	-	CASRNRRSSYEQYF	TGTGCCAGCAGAAACCGCAGGAGCTCCTACGAGCAGTACTTC
TRBD2	TRBJ2-3	TRBV11-2	-	CASSLAIRAGGGTDTQYF	TGTGCCAGCAGCTTAGCCATTCGGGCGGGAGGGGGCACAGATACGCAGTATTTT
TRBD1	TRBJ1-1	TRBV7-9	-	CASSSRQGGTEAFF	TGTGCCAGCAGCTCTAGACAGGGAGGTACTGAAGCTTTCTTT
-	TRBJ1-5	TRBV2	-	CASRPGEAQPQHF	TGTGCCAGCAGGCCCGGGGAGGCTCAGCCCCAGCATTTT
-	TRBJ2-7	TRBV5-1	-	CASSSNNDAEQYF	TGCGCCAGCAGCTCCAACAATGATGCCGAGCAGTACTTC
-	TRBJ2-1	TRBV6-5	once	CASSYSRTGNEQFF	TGTGCCAGCAGTTACTCGAGGACGGGCAATGAGCAGTTCTTC
TRBD2	TRBJ2-1	TRBV5-4	few	CASSALGLVYNEQFF	TGTGCCAGCAGCGCGTTGGGACTAGTATACAATGAGCAGTTCTTC
-	TRBJ2-7	TRBV5-6	-	CASSLVDTYEQYF	TGTGCCAGCAGCTTGGTAGACACCTACGAGCAGTACTTC
-	TRBJ1-4	TRBV19	-	CASSPGAGSHEKLFF	TGTGCCAGTAGTCCGGGAGCGGGGAGTCATGAAAAACTGTTTTTT
-	TRBJ1-5	TRBV23-1	few	CASSQAGRISNQPQHF	TGCGCCAGCAGTCAGGCAGGACGGATTAGCAATCAGCCCCAGCATTTT
-	TRBJ1-5	TRBV28	-	CASRPAGQGNQPQHF	TGTGCCAGCAGGCCCGCGGGGCAGGGAAATCAGCCCCAGCATTTT
TRBD1	TRBJ1-4	TRBV5-1	-	CASRPTGGNEKLFF	TGCGCCAGCAGACCGACAGGGGGAAATGAAAAACTGTTTTTT
-	TRBJ2-5	TRBV29-1	-	CSAPSTAQETQYF	TGCAGCGCCCCGTCGACAGCACAAGAGACCCAGTACTTC
TRBD1	TRBJ1-1	TRBV6-5	-	CASRLQGGSVAFF	TGTGCCAGCAGACTACAGGGGGGTTCGGTAGCTTTCTTT
-	TRBJ2-3	TRBV7-3	once	CASSQDRSSTDTQYF	TGTGCCAGCAGCCAGGATCGCTCTAGCACAGATACGCAGTATTTT
-	TRBJ2-1	TRBV7-2	-	CASTGVAVYNEQFF	TGTGCCAGCACCGGAGTAGCGGTTTACAATGAGCAGTTCTTC
-	TRBJ2-3	TRBV28	-	CASSTQGGRTDTQYF	TGTGCCAGCAGTACACAGGGTGGTAGAACAGATACGCAGTATTTT
TRBD2	TRBJ2-1	TRBV29-1	-	CSVEDLHSGQPPGLDLWAQFF	TGCAGCGTTGAAGATCTGCATTCGGGGCAGCCACCGGGACTAGACCTTTGGGCGCAGTTCTTC
TRBD1	TRBJ2-7	TRBV6-1	once	CASSVGIRDSRSYEQYF	TGTGCCAGCAGTGTCGGTATCCGGGACAGCCGCTCCTACGAGCAGTACTTC
-	TRBJ2-5	TRBV5-4	-	CASSGRVNQETQYF	TGTGCCAGCAGCGGCAGGGTGAACCAAGAGACCCAGTACTTC
TRBD1	TRBJ1-6	TRBV2	few	CASSEGQGSNNSPLHF	TGTGCCAGCAGTGAAGGACAGGGGAGTAATAATTCACCCCTCCACTTT
TRBD2	TRBJ2-2	TRBV19	-	CASSMFASGTGELFF	TGTGCCAGTAGTATGTTCGCTAGCGGCACCGGGGAGCTGTTTTTT
-	TRBJ1-4	TRBV7-9	once	CASSGVYATNEKLFF	TGTGCCAGCAGCGGGGTTTACGCAACTAATGAAAAACTGTTTTTT
-	TRBJ1-2	TRBV5-4	-	CASTPGTRGGTNGYTF	TGTGCCAGCACCCCCGGGACGAGGGGGGGGACTAATGGCTACACCTTC
-	TRBJ2-7	TRBV7-9	-	CASSEGGISPWGEPREQYF	TGTGCCAGCAGCGAAGGAGGGATCTCCCCATGGGGGGAACCCCGGGAGCAGTACTTC
-	TRBJ2-1	TRBV5-1	-	CASREASSYNEQFF	TGCGCCAGCAGGGAGGCGAGCTCCTACAATGAGCAGTTCTTC
-	TRBJ2-2	TRBV9	-	CASSVVSTGELFF	TGTGCCAGCAGCGTAGTGAGCACCGGGGAGCTGTTTTTT
TRBD1	TRBJ2-3	TRBV5-4	-	CASSRDRDGTDTQYF	TGTGCCAGCAGCCGCGACAGGGATGGCACAGATACGCAGTATTTT
TRBD2	TRBJ2-1	TRBV7-3	-	CASSTSGRARQFF	TGTGCCAGCAGTACTAGCGGGAGGGCCAGGCAGTTCTTC
-	TRBJ1-4	TRBV4-3	-	CASSRQDATNEKLFF	TGCGCCAGCAGCAGACAGGATGCAACTAATGAAAAACTGTTTTTT
-	TRBJ1-5	TRBV28	-	CASSLLAQPQHF	TGTGCCAGCAGTTTATTAGCCCAGCCCCAGCATTTT
-	TRBJ2-7	TRBV5-1	-	CASSVIGVSEQYF	TGCGCCAGCAGCGTCATCGGGGTCTCCGAGCAGTACTTC
TRBD2	TRBJ2-1	TRBV11-3	once	CASSLRSSGGLSSYNEQFF	TGTGCCAGCAGCCTTCGATCGAGCGGGGGTCTAAGCTCCTACAATGAGCAGTTCTTC
-	TRBJ2-1	TRBV9	-	CASTRRGIRSYNEQFF	TGTGCCAGCACCAGGAGGGGGATCCGCTCCTACAATGAGCAGTTCTTC
-	TRBJ2-2	TRBV10-3	-	CAISESIFSGELFF	TGTGCCATCAGTGAGTCGATATTTTCGGGGGAGCTGTTTTTT
TRBD1	TRBJ2-3	TRBV19	once	CASSISRDSADTQYF	TGTGCCAGTAGCATTTCCCGGGACAGCGCAGATACGCAGTATTTT
-	TRBJ2-6	TRBV6-1	-	CASSELFQPSGANVLTF	TGTGCCAGCAGTGAATTATTCCAGCCCTCTGGGGCCAACGTCCTGACTTTC
-	TRBJ2-3	TRBV20-1	-	CSASGEAKQYF	TGCAGTGCTTCAGGGGAGGCGAAGCAGTATTTT